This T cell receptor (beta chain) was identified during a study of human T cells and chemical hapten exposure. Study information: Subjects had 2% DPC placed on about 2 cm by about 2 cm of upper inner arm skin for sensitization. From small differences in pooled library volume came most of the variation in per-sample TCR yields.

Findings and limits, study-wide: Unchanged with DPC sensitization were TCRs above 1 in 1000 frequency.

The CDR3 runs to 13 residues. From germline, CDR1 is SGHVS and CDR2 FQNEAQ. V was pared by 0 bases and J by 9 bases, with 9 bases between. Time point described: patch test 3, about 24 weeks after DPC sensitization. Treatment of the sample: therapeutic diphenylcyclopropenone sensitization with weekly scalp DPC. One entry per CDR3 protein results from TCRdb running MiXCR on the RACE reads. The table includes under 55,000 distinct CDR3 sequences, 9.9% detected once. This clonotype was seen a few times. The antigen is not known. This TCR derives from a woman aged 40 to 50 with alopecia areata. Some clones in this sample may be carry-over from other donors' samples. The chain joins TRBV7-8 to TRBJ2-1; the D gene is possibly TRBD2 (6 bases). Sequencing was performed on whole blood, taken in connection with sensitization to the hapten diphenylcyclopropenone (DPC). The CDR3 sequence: CASSLAGRTEQFF. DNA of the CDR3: TGTGCCAGCAGCTTAGCTGGGAGGACTGAGCAGTTCTTC.